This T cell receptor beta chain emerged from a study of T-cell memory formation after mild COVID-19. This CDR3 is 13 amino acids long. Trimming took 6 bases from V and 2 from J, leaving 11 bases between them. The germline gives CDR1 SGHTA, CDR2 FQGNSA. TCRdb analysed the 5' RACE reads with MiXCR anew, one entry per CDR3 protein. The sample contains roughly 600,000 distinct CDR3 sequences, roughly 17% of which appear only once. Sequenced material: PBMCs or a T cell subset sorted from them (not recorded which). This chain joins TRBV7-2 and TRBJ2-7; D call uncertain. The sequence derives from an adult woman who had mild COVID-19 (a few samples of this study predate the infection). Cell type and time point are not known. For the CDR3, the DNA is TGTGCCAGCAGGGGCAGCCAAACCTACGAGCAGTACTTC. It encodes CASRGSQTYEQYF.